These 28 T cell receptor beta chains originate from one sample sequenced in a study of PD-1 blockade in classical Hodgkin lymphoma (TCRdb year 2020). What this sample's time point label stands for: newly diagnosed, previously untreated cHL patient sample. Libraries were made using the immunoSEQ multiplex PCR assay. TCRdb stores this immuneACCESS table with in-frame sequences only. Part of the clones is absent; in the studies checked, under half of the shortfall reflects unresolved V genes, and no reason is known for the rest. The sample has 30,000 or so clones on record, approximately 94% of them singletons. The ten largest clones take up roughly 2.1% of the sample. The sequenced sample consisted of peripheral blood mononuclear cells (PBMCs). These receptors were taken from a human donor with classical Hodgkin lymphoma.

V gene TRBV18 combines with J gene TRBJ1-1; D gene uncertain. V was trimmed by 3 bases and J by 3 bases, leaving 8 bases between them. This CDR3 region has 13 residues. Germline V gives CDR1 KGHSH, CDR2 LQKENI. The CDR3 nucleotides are TGTGCCAGCTCACCTCTAGGCGACACTGAAGCTTTCTTT. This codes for CASSPLGDTEAFF.

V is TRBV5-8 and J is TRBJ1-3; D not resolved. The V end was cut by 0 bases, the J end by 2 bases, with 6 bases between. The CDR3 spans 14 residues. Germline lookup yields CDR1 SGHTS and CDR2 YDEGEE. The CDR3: CASSLERAGNTIYF. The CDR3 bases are TGTGCCAGCAGCTTGGAAAGGGCTGGAAACACCATATATTTT.

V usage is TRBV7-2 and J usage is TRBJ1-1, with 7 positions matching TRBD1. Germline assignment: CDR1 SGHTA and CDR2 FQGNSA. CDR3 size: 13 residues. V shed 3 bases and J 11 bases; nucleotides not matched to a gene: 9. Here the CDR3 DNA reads TGTGCCAGCAGCTTCACCCACAGGGGTGAGGCTTTCTTT. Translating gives CASSFTHRGEAFF.

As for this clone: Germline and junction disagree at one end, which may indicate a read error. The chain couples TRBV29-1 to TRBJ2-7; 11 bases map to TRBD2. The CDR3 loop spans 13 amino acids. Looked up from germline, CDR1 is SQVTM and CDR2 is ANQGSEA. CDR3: CSSTSGSSHEQYF. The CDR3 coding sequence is TGCAGCTCCACTAGCGGGAGCTCCCACGAGCAGTACTTC.

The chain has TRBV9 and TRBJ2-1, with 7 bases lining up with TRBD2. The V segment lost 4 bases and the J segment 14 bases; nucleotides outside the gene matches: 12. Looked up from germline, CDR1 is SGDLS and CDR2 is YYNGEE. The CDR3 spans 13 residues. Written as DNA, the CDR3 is TGTGCCAGCAGCCCCGCCCTGTGGGGGGGGGAGTTCTTC. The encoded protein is CASSPALWGGEFF.

The chain's CDR3 is CASSFDLDRGADSNQPQHF. The CDR3 DNA is TGTGCCAGCAGCTTTGACCTCGACAGGGGGGCGGATAGCAATCAGCCCCAGCATTTT. The rearrangement links TRBV12-1 to TRBJ1-5; the table's D call, TRBD1, has no DNA check behind it. TRBV12-1 is noted as a pseudogene. The CDR3 loop spans 19 amino acids.

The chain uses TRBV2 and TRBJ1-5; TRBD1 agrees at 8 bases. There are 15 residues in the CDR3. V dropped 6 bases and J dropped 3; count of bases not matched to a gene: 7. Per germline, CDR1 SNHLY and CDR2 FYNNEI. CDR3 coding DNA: TGTGCCAGCAGCGCGACAGGGGCCCTCAATCAGCCCCAGCATTTT. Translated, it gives CASSATGALNQPQHF.

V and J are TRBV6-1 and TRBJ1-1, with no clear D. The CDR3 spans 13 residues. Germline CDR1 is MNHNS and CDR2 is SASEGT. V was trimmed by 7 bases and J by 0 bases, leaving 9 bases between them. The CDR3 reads CASTWTVNTEAFF. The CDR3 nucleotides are TGTGCCAGCACTTGGACTGTGAACACTGAAGCTTTCTTT.

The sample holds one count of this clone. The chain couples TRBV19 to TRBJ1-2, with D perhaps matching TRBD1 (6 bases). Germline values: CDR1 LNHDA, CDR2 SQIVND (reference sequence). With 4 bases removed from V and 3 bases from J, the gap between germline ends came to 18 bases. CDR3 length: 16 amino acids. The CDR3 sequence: CASSTDRQVRDYGYTF. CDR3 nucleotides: TGTGCCAGTAGTACCGACCGACAGGTACGGGACTATGGCTACACCTTC. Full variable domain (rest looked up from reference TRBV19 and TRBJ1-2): DGGITQSPKYLFRKEGQNVTLSCEQNLNHDAMYWYRQDPGQGLRLIYYSQIVNDFQKGDIAEGYSVSREKKESFPLTVTSAQKNPTAFYLCASSTDRQVRDYGYTFGSGTRLTVV.

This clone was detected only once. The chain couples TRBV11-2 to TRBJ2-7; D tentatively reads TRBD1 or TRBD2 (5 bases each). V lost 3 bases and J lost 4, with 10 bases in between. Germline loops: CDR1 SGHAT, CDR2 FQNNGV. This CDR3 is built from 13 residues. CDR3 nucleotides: TGTGCCAGCAGCTTCGGGACCTTGTACGAGCAGTACTTC. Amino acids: CASSFGTLYEQYF.

The CDR3: CASSLGLLTGELFF. Written as DNA, the CDR3 is TGTGCCAGCAGTTTAGGGCTCCTCACCGGGGAGCTGTTTTTT. This chain uses TRBV27 with TRBJ2-2; no clear D. Trimming cost V 2 bases and J 4 bases, with 8 bases left between them. CDR1 is MNHEY and CDR2 is SMNVEV in the germline V gene (reference sequence). The CDR3 length is 14 residues.

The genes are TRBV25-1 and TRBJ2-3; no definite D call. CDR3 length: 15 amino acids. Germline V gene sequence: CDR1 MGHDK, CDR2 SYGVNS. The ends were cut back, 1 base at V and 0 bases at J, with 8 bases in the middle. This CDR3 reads CASSEFTLSTDTQYF. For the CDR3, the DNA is TGTGCCAGCAGTGAATTTACGCTCAGCACAGATACGCAGTATTTT.

The CDR3 spells CASSRPTGSRETQYF. As DNA, the CDR3 is TGTGCCAGCAGCCGTCCGACAGGGTCGCGGGAGACCCAGTACTTC. The rearrangement links TRBV7-8 to TRBJ2-5, with 7 bases that match TRBD1. This CDR3 is 15 amino acids long. Per germline, CDR1 SGHVS and CDR2 FQNEAQ. Trimming cost V 5 bases and J 5 bases; bases outside gene matches: 11.

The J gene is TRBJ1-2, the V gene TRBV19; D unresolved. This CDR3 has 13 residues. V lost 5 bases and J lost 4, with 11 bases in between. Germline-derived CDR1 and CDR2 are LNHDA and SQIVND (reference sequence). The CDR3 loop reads CASSRRTLYGYTF. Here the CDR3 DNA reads TGTGCCAGTAGTCGCAGGACCCTCTATGGCTACACCTTC.

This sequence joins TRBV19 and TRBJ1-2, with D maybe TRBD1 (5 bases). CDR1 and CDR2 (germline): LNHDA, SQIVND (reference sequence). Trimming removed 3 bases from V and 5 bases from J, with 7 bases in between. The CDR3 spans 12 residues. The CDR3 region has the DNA TGTGCCAGTAGTATGGGGGGATATGGCTACACCTTC. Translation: CASSMGGYGYTF.

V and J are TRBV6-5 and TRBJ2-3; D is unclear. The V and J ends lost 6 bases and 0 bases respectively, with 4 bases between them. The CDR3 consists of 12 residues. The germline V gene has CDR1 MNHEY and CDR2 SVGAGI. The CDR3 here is CASSSSTDTQYF. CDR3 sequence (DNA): TGTGCCAGCAGCAGTAGCACAGATACGCAGTATTTT.

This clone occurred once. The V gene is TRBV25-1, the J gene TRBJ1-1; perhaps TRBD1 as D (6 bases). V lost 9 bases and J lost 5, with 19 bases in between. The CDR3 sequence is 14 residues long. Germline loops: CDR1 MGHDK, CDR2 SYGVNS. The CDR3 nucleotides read TGTGCCAGTAGGGTACAGGGAAGGCGGACTGAAGCTTTCTTT. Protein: CASRVQGRRTEAFF.

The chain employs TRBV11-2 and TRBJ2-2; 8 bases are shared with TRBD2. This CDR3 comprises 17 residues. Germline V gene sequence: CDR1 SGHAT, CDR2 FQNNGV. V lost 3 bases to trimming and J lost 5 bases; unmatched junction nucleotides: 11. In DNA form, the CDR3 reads TGTGCCAGCAGCTTTTTCGGGAGGGCCTTGGGGACCGGGGAGCTGTTTTTT. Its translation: CASSFFGRALGTGELFF.

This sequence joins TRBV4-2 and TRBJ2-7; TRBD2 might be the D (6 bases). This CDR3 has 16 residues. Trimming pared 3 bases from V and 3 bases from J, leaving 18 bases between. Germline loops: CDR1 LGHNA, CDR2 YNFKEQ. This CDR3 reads CASSQANTLALYEQYF. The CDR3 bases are TGTGCCAGCAGCCAGGCCAACACACTAGCTCTCTACGAGCAGTACTTC.

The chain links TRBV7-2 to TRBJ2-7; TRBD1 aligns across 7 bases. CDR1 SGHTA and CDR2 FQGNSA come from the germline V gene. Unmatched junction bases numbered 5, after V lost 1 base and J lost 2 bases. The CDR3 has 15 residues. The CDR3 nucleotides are TGTGCCAGCAGCTTAGTCGGGACAGAAGCCTACGAGCAGTACTTC. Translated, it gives CASSLVGTEAYEQYF.

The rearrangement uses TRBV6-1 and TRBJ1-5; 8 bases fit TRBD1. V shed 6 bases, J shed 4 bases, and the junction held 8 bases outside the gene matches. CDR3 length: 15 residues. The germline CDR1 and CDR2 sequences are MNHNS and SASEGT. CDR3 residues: CASRPTGDGNQPQHF. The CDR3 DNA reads TGTGCCAGCAGGCCGACAGGGGATGGGAATCAGCCCCAGCATTTT.

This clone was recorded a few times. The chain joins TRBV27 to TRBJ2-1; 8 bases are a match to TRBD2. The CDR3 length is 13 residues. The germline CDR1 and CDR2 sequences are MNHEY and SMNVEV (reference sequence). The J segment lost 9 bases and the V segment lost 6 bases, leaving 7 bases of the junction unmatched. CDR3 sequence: CASSPGGQGEQFF. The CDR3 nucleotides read TGTGCCAGCAGCCCGGGGGGGCAGGGTGAGCAGTTCTTC.

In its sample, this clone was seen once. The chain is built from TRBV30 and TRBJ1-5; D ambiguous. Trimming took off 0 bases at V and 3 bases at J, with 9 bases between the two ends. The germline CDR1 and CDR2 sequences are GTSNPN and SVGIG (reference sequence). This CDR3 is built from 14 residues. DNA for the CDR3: TGTGCCTGGAGTGTGAGACTGAACAATCAGCCCCAGCATTTT. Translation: CAWSVRLNNQPQHF.

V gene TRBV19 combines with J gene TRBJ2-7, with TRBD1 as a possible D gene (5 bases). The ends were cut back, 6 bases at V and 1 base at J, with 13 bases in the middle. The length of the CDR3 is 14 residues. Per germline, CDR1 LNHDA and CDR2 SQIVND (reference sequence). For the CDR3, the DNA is TGTGCCAGTAGCCTACAGGCCGGGTCCTACGAGCAGTACTTC. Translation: CASSLQAGSYEQYF.

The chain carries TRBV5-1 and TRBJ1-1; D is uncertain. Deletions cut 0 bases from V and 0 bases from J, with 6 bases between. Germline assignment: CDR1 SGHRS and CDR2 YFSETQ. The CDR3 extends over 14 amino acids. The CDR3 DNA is TGCGCCAGCAGCTTGGAGGCCATGAACACTGAAGCTTTCTTT. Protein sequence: CASSLEAMNTEAFF.

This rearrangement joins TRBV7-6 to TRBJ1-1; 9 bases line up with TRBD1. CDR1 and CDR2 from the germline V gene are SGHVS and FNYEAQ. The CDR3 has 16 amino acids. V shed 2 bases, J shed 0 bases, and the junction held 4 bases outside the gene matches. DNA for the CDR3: TGTGCCAGCAGCTTATGGACAGGGGAGATGAACACTGAAGCTTTCTTT. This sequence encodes CASSLWTGEMNTEAFF.

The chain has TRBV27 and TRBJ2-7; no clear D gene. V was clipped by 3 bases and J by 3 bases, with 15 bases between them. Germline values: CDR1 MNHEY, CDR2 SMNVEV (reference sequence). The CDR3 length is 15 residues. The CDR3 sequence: CASSFRARMFYEQYF. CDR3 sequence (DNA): TGTGCCAGCAGTTTTAGGGCGCGAATGTTCTACGAGCAGTACTTC.

The CDR3 DNA is TGCAGCGTGACGACAGGGATCTCCTACGAGCAGTACTTC. It specifies CSVTTGISYEQYF. This chain connects TRBV29-1 to TRBJ2-7; 7 nucleotides line up with TRBD1. V gave up 6 bases and J gave up 0 bases; unmatched junction bases: 5. The CDR3 is 13 amino acids. Germline V lookup: CDR1 SQVTM, CDR2 ANQGSEA.